This entry features one T cell receptor beta chain sequence. Its antigen target is currently unknown. The sample holds no much larger clone one base away, and base qualities are not on file. This sample stems from a study of cytomegalovirus exposure and HLA in healthy donors (dated by TCRdb to the late 2010s). A note on the overall study: According to an earlier analysis of a few hundred of the donors, 150 million to 200 million T cells yielded 95 million to 140 million unique TCR beta sequences and about 280 Gb of sequence data. Roughly 5 DR-DQ haplotypes were handled as single units for association and clustering, since linkage in the cohort was strong. Genome-wide SNP genotypes for about 65% of the 666 donors were used in a later genetic analysis, which treated that subset as a discovery cohort. On average, around 230,000 unique TCR beta nucleotide sequences were sequenced per donor among about 400 genotyped donors of the cohort, with approximately 18% of those sequences being non-productive. All discovery cohort repertoires had been generated on a single sequencing platform. To study patterns of TCR occurrence, a later analysis re-analyzed previously published TCR beta repertoires from just over 650 donors and added high-resolution HLA genotyping. To decide whether each TCR beta V gene segment behaved as functional or pseudogenic, an earlier analysis of some 580 of the donors relied on high-throughput TCR beta sequencing. Donor age, sex, ethnicity and CMV serostatus were collected together with the repertoire data. The study combined high-throughput TCR immunosequencing, statistical association of individual TCRs with disease status, and machine learning to predict cytomegalovirus infection status. The aim of the study was to test whether cataloging public T cell receptors could identify signatures of past pathogen exposure. The genetic ancestry cluster associated with self-reported Caucasian donors included about four fifths of the roughly 410 genotyped donors. The study used immunosequencing to profile the T cell repertoires of 666 subjects and linked those repertoires to cytomegalovirus serostatus. Around 330 gigabases of sequencing data and around 88 million unique TCR sequences made up an early release that covered several hundred HLA-typed donors. HLA typing covered class I and class II loci at four-digit resolution. The later analysis used no new phenotypic data to find candidate immune exposures, relying instead on TCR beta sequences and their occurrence across donors. Typing coverage differed by locus: A, B, C, DRB1 and DQB1 were typed in about 629-640 donors, DQA1 in roughly 510, DPA1 in some 600, and DPB1 in just under 490. In addition to the first cohort of approximately 650 subjects, a separate validation cohort of 130 or so different subjects was used.

Trimming removed 3 bases from V and 1 base from J; the gene matches leave 2 bases unexplained. The CDR3 runs 14 residues from the cysteine to the phenylalanine. Only CDR3 DNA remains: 42 bases, in frame from the first base. Taken from the germline V gene (reference sequence), the CDR1 and CDR2 loops are LNHDA and SQIVND. The cohort was made up of around 720 healthy bone marrow donors. At the time of sampling, every cohort member was nominally healthy, though immune exposures that went unrecorded were likely present. The donor tested CMV seronegative and was one of the 352 seronegative cohort members. Each donor provided a peripheral blood sample, and peripheral blood mononuclear cells were used for TCR beta sequencing. Genomic DNA extraction from the blood cell samples was performed with the Qiagen DNeasy Blood Extraction Kit. Library prep was done by the immunoSEQ multiplex PCR assay. For the multiplex PCR, a mixture combining 60 forward primers for TCR Vbeta segments and 13 reverse primers for TCR Jbeta segments was used. The CDR3 region of rearranged TCR beta genes was amplified from genomic DNA by a multiplex PCR assay. Amplified TCR beta libraries were sequenced as 87-base-pair reads on the Illumina HiSeq System. Per the authors' processing: A later analysis counted tens of millions of unique TCR beta chains across the 550 to 800 repertoires, and some 12 million of these chains were shared by at least two donors. Raw reads were error-corrected and collapsed into unique sequences with a nearest-neighbor algorithm that merged closely related sequences to remove PCR and sequencing errors. To assign V, D and J gene segments, CDR3 sequences were aligned to IMGT reference sequences. For a sequence to be retained, at least a six-nucleotide match to both a V gene segment and a J gene segment was required. A rearrangement was called productive if the CDR3 had no stop codons and remained in frame with V and J, and every other rearrangement was called non-productive. CDR3 was defined by IMGT convention, running from the second conserved V-encoded cysteine to the conserved J-encoded phenylalanine. The earlier analysis of 587 of the donors excluded sequences that lacked an unambiguous match to a single V gene segment. In an earlier analysis of some 590 of the donors, a V segment was called functional when productive rearrangements were above 56.7%, and segregating when the standard deviation between donors exceeded 5%. A statistical classification framework was built to diagnose cytomegalovirus status from the catalog of TCR beta chain sequences. In a later analysis, TCR nucleotide sequences were compared against IMGT/GENE-DB human TR gene sequences so that V and J genes could be assigned. Using the TCRdist pipeline, a later analysis assigned CDR3 sequences along with most-parsimonious VDJ recombination scenarios. In a later analysis, every TCR beta chain was defined by the combination of its CDR3 amino acid sequence and its V-gene family, and reads without a unique V-gene family were dropped. To address suspected cross-contamination and a sequencing artifact, a later analysis removed 450 to 700 highly shared, low-generation-probability nucleotide sequences. For each public chain, a later analysis derived a clonal expansion index from normalized ranks of inferred template counts within each repertoire. In a later analysis, generation probabilities were computed using a VDJ recombination model fitted to out-of-frame rearrangements, and the results were checked against IGoR. Hypergeometric tests were used in a later analysis to score TCR-TCR, TCR-HLA and TCR-CMV co-occurrence, with a repertoire-size bias correction applied to the TCR pairs. In a later analysis, false discovery rates were estimated by permuting HLA or CMV assignments 20 times. In a later analysis, co-occurring TCRs were grouped using DBSCAN, and TCRdist sequence similarity was added for clustering within HLA-allele-positive subsets. For co-occurrence clustering, repertoires with fewer than 30,000 or more than 120,000 public chains were excluded, along with 5 or 6 repertoires with anomalous nucleotide sharing. TCRdb re-hosts the immuneACCESS table, in-frame sequences only. Its copies lack some clones; in the studies checked, an unresolved V gene accounts for under half of them, and the cause for the rest is not known. From that table come the V and J calls and clone size; the DNA was used to work out D and trimming. Recorded for this sample are 150,000 to 170,000 clones; about 80% of them occurred a single time. The ten largest clones add up to roughly 4.2% of the sample.

The study at large found these results: In an earlier analysis of a few hundred of the donors, most TCR beta V segments were observed in productive rearrangements about 87% or about 30% of the time, broadly matching IMGT annotations. For the cohort, immune exposure information was limited to CMV serostatus. In a later analysis, HLA-associated TCR beta chains showed more clonal expansion and lower generation probabilities than non-associated chains that were equally common. Several of the top co-occurrence clusters appeared to be linked to parvovirus B19, influenza, CMV and Epstein-Barr virus, according to a later analysis. Strong co-occurrence of HLA alleles, especially DR and DQ, made assigning TCR associations to individual alleles difficult. A later analysis associated around 16,000 TCR beta sequences with specific HLA alleles at a false discovery rate of 0.05. Some IMGT-functional V segments, including TRBV6-2 and TRBV6-3, could not be told apart with the 87-base-pair reads, so those segments were excluded. In a later analysis, the rate of TCR association differed among HLA loci, with DRB1 alleles having the most associated TCRs and HLA-C alleles having the fewest. While some public TCRs were present in many individuals, most TCR sequences turned up only very rarely across donors. According to a later genetic analysis, donors in an Asian-associated ancestry cluster had fewer N-insertions in productive TCRs than the approximately 700-donor mean. HLA typing was unavailable for some donors at each locus, so association tests used only the typed subset. A total of fewer than 200 TCR beta chains were listed by the study as associated with cytomegalovirus. Most CMV-associated TCR beta chains appeared to be HLA-restricted in a later analysis, and the HLA associations seemed to be driven largely by CMV exposure. The authors suggested that the approach could potentially be generalized to other disease states and immunological phenotypes. A further reported finding was that TCR beta sequences accurately predicted the HLA-A and HLA-B alleles for most subjects in the first cohort. In a later genetic analysis, a missense DCLRE1C variant was associated with V-gene and J-gene trimming of TCR beta chains, and the association was replicated in an independent cohort. A cluster of highly shared sequence variants was judged likely to represent a technical artifact of the sequencing pipeline. The presence/absence analyses assumed that sequencing depth was roughly uniform across donors, and that assumption may not be true. This cohort had only TCR beta chains sequenced, and the lack of alpha or paired-chain data limited which features could be detected. The earlier analysis of about 600 of the donors excluded over 15 rarely observed V segments, including chromosome 9 orphons, because counts were too low. Linkage disequilibrium might explain the correlated functional status among segregating V segments, but an unknown experimental factor could not be ruled out. In vitro tests confirmed that three of the cytomegalovirus-associated TCR beta chains recognize cytomegalovirus antigens. The classifier was reported to diagnose cytomegalovirus status with high specificity and sensitivity in both the original cohort and the validation cohort.

The material sequenced was PBMCs. The V and J genes are TRBV19 and TRBJ1-1; the junction holds 7 bases that match TRBD1. The clonotype comes from a woman aged 40-49 years in good health and CMV-seronegative. The DNA reads TGTGCCAGTAGTATGGGGACAGCGAACACTGAAGCTTTCTTT. Its protein reads: CASSMGTANTEAFF.